This T cell receptor (beta chain) was sequenced in a study of T-cell reconstitution after alpha-beta-depleted transplantation in children. General study points: Several hundred expanded graft clones reportedly supplied alpha-beta T cells about two months after transplant. Elevated TCRbeta diversity at day 60 was traced, in some patients, to surviving recipient T cells and thymic progenitors. Newly made T cells mostly supplied T-cell counts and diversity one year after transplant.

TCRbeta library construction was performed incorporating unique molecular identifiers. TCRdb recomputed calls from the PCR reads with MiXCR, one row per CDR3 protein. The table records about a million distinct CDR3 sequences, roughly 29% of them present only once. This CDR3 spans 16 amino acids. Per germline, CDR1 SGHTA and CDR2 FQGNSA. Trimming removed 4 bases at V and 5 bases at J, with 20 bases between. Note on this clonotype: Its specificity is unknown.

The sequence came from a boy younger than two who had a stem cell transplant for SCID, so the T cells may come from the graft donor. The V and J genes are TRBV7-2 and TRBJ2-5; weak D call: TRBD2 (6 bases). The source was PBMCs, mostly from graft donor cells, collected 360 days after TCRalphabeta/CD19-depleted stem cell transplant. The CDR3 sequence: CASSSEGRRFQETQYF. CDR3 nucleotides: TGTGCCAGCAGCTCGGAGGGGCGCAGGTTCCAGGAGACCCAGTACTTC.